These 21 T cell receptor beta chains originate from one sample sequenced in a study of cytomegalovirus exposure and HLA in healthy donors. With 60 Vbeta and 13 Jbeta primers, the PCR was carried out. This table comes from immunoSEQ multiplex PCR, and its TCRdb copy is limited to in-frame clones, with some not included. This sample yields more than 85,000 clones, of which over 65% are seen a single time; roughly 12% belongs to the top ten. Sequences were obtained from PBMCs. The receptors come from a man younger than 45 in good health and CMV-seropositive.

The chain combines TRBV6-5 with TRBJ1-6; D is unresolved. Germline assignment: CDR1 MNHEY and CDR2 SVGAGI. This CDR3 contains 13 residues. Trimming cost V 0 bases and J 7 bases, with 4 bases left between them. CDR3 loop: CASSYSRNSPLHF. The CDR3, as DNA: TGTGCCAGCAGTTACTCCCGGAATTCACCCCTCCACTTT.

The gene calls are TRBV11-2 and TRBJ2-7; 7 nucleotides align to TRBD1. This CDR3 region has 13 residues. Trimming took 2 bases from V and 5 from J; bases not matched to a gene: 3. Per the germline V gene, CDR1 is SGHAT and CDR2 is FQNNGV. CDR3 amino acids: CASSLTGANEQYF. CDR3 sequence (DNA): TGTGCCAGCAGCTTAACAGGGGCGAACGAGCAGTACTTC. Supplemented by reference TRBV11-2 and TRBJ2-7, the full variable domain reads EAGVAQSPRYKIIEKRQSVAFWCNPISGHATLYWYQQILGQGPKLLIQFQNNGVVDDSQLPKDRFSAERLKGVDSTLKIQPAKLEDSAVYLCASSLTGANEQYFGPGTRLTVT.

The rearrangement uses TRBV7-9 and TRBJ2-2, with D perhaps matching TRBD2 (5 bases). V was shortened by 4 bases and J by 5 bases, with 11 bases between the two germline ends. CDR1 is SEHNR and CDR2 is FQNEAQ in the germline V gene (reference sequence). There are 14 residues in the CDR3. CDR3 in DNA: TGTGCCAGCAGCTCAGGAGGAGTAACCGGGGAGCTGTTTTTT. This sequence encodes CASSSGGVTGELFF.

The V gene is TRBV29-1, the J gene TRBJ2-1; 8 bases match TRBD2. Germline assignment: CDR1 SQVTM and CDR2 ANQGSEA. V trimming: 4 bases; J trimming: 3 bases; junction bases outside the gene matches: 5. The CDR3 is 14 amino acids. The CDR3 sequence is CSVGGRGDYNEQFF. The CDR3 bases are TGCAGCGTTGGGGGGCGGGGGGACTACAATGAGCAGTTCTTC.

The rearrangement links TRBV11-2 to TRBJ2-7; 7 bases match TRBD2. V dropped 0 bases and J dropped 6; count of bases not matched to a gene: 2. From germline, CDR1 is SGHAT and CDR2 FQNNGV. The CDR3 spans 13 residues. CDR3 sequence (DNA): TGTGCCAGCAGCTTAGATGGGACTACCGAGCAGTACTTC. Amino acid sequence: CASSLDGTTEQYF.

This clone was recorded only once. The J gene is TRBJ2-5, the V gene TRBV11-2, with 7 bases lining up with TRBD1. The germline V gene encodes CDR1 SGHAT and CDR2 FQNNGV. V was clipped by 5 bases and J by 3 bases; unmatched bases: 6. The CDR3 loop spans 14 amino acids. CDR3 protein: CASSRGQFEETQYF. In DNA, the CDR3 is TGTGCCAGCAGCCGGGGACAGTTCGAAGAGACCCAGTACTTC.

This clone was observed a single time. This rearrangement joins TRBV13 to TRBJ1-4, with a tentative D call TRBD1 (5 bases). The germline CDR1 and CDR2 sequences are PRHDT and FYEKMQ (reference sequence). The CDR3 is made up of 16 amino acids. V was pared by 5 bases and J by 2 bases, with 15 bases between. The CDR3 loop reads CASSQLRAGTNEKLFF. CDR3 DNA: TGTGCCAGCAGCCAGCTCAGGGCAGGGACTAATGAAAAACTGTTTTTT.

The chain uses TRBV30 and TRBJ2-1, with 8 bases identical to TRBD2. CDR1 and CDR2 (germline): GTSNPN, SVGIG (reference sequence). This CDR3 region has 12 residues. V dropped 2 bases and J dropped 15; count of bases not matched to a gene: 9. DNA for the CDR3: TGTGCCTGGAGTCGGAGCGGGGGCCCGGGGTTCTTC. Protein: CAWSRSGGPGFF.

A note on this clone: Other DNA variants within this sample encode the same CDR3. The chain uses TRBV28 and TRBJ1-2; 10 bases match TRBD1. The germline gives CDR1 MDHEN, CDR2 SYDVKM. Trimming at V came to 6 bases and at J to 5 bases, leaving 0 bases not matched to a gene. The CDR3 has 12 residues. The CDR3 DNA reads TGTGCCAGCAGGGGACAGGGGTATGGCTACACCTTC. This encodes CASRGQGYGYTF.

The rearrangement links TRBV13 to TRBJ2-2; D remains unclear. The V end lost 7 bases, the J end lost 1 base, and 10 bases lay between the germline ends. The CDR3 runs 14 residues. Germline lookup yields CDR1 PRHDT and CDR2 FYEKMQ (reference sequence). This chain's CDR3 is CASKSRLNTGELFF. The CDR3 region has the DNA TGTGCCAGCAAATCCAGGCTGAACACCGGGGAGCTGTTTTTT.

The chain carries TRBV7-2 and TRBJ1-6; no definite D call. The CDR3 has 16 residues. Looked up from germline, CDR1 is SGHTA and CDR2 is FQGNSA. V lost 2 bases and J lost 6, with 14 bases in between. CDR3 region: CASSLSRSVGNSPLHF. The CDR3 region has the DNA TGTGCCAGCAGCTTAAGTCGTTCAGTTGGTAATTCACCCCTCCACTTT.

The J gene is TRBJ2-7, the V gene TRBV4-3; perhaps TRBD2 as D (6 bases). CDR1 is LGHNA, CDR2 YSLEER, per germline. There are 15 residues in the CDR3. Between the trimmed V and J ends, which lost 1 base and 0 bases, there was a span of 10 bases. The CDR3, as DNA: TGCGCCAGCAGCCAAGGACGGGGGAGCTCCTACGAGCAGTACTTC. This encodes CASSQGRGSSYEQYF.

This clone appeared a single time. This chain uses TRBV10-3 with TRBJ2-5, with TRBD1 as a possible D gene (5 bases). The CDR3 sequence is 14 residues long. Germline V CDR1 and CDR2: ENHRY, SYGVKD. V lost 2 bases and J lost 4, with 11 bases in between. The CDR3 protein is CAISEGRGGETQYF. In DNA, the CDR3 is TGTGCCATCAGTGAGGGTAGGGGTGGAGAGACCCAGTACTTC.

The gene calls are TRBV7-2 and TRBJ1-5, with D possibly matching TRBD1 (5 bases). This CDR3 spans 17 amino acids. Germline values: CDR1 SGHTA, CDR2 FQGNSA. V was trimmed by 5 bases and J by 3 bases, leaving 20 bases between them. The CDR3 region has the DNA TGTGCCAGCAGCCCTCTTAGTGGGGGGGGAGACAATCAGCCCCAGCATTTT. It translates to CASSPLSGGGDNQPQHF.

The chain is built from TRBV9 and TRBJ1-5; 7 bases align to TRBD1. Trimming at V came to 0 bases and at J to 5 bases, leaving 5 bases not matched to a gene. This CDR3 has 15 amino acids. CDR1 and CDR2 from the germline V gene are SGDLS and YYNGEE. The CDR3 is CASSVDIGTDQPQHF. The CDR3 DNA follows: TGTGCCAGCAGCGTAGATATAGGGACAGATCAGCCCCAGCATTTT.

This clone was seen a few times. The rearrangement uses TRBV6-4 and TRBJ2-3, with 11 bases that match TRBD2. The V segment lost 6 bases and the J segment 6 bases; nucleotides outside the gene matches: 11. The germline V gene has CDR1 MRHNA and CDR2 SNTAGT. The CDR3 is 16 residues long. CDR3 protein: CASRKTSGDPGDTQYF. Here the CDR3 DNA reads TGTGCCAGCAGAAAGACTAGCGGGGACCCCGGGGATACGCAGTATTTT.

This clone was observed a few times. The chain couples TRBV5-1 to TRBJ1-1; TRBD1 is a possible D gene (6 bases). This CDR3 is built from 14 residues. Between the trimmed V and J ends, which lost 5 bases and 1 base, there was a span of 12 bases. Germline V gene data show CDR1 as SGHRS and CDR2 as YFSETQ. The CDR3 nucleotides are TGCGCCAGCAGGGGATTGACAGGGAACACTGAAGCTTTCTTT. Its protein product is CASRGLTGNTEAFF.

This sequence joins TRBV5-4 and TRBJ2-7; TRBD1 is a possible D gene (5 bases). CDR3 length equals 15 residues. Germline V gene lookup returns CDR1 SGHNT and CDR2 YYREEE (reference sequence). V dropped 0 bases and J dropped 3 bases, with 13 bases sitting between them. The CDR3 nucleotides read TGTGCCAGCAGCTTGGAGCAGGGCTGGAGCTACGAGCAGTACTTC. It yields the protein CASSLEQGWSYEQYF.

This chain links TRBV19 with TRBJ2-2; D may be TRBD1 (6 bases). The CDR3 extends over 15 amino acids. Germline V lookup: CDR1 LNHDA, CDR2 SQIVND (reference sequence). Trimming cost V 10 bases and J 2 bases, with 17 bases left between them. The CDR3 nucleotides read TGTGCCACTAACGCAGGGGCAGATAACACCGGGGAGCTGTTTTTT. It translates to CATNAGADNTGELFF.

The chain is built from TRBV30 and TRBJ2-1; 9 bases are a match to TRBD1. Trimming removed 1 base from V and 8 bases from J; junction bases left unmatched: 15. CDR1 and CDR2 from the germline V gene are GTSNPN and SVGIG (reference sequence). CDR3 length: 17 residues. Written as DNA, the CDR3 is TGTGCCTGGAGTGAGGGACAGGGTCGTTTCTTCGGCGATGAGCAGTTCTTC. Its translation is CAWSEGQGRFFGDEQFF.

The rearrangement joins TRBV19 to TRBJ2-3; 7 positions match TRBD1. Germline V gene lookup returns CDR1 LNHDA and CDR2 SQIVND (reference sequence). This CDR3 is built from 16 residues. Trimming cost V 5 bases and J 1 base; bases outside gene matches: 9. In DNA form, the CDR3 reads TGTGCCAGTAGTGGACAGGCCTCGCCCCGCACAGATACGCAGTATTTT. This gives the protein CASSGQASPRTDTQYF. Full variable domain (missing parts from reference TRBV19 and TRBJ2-3): DGGITQSPKYLFRKEGQNVTLSCEQNLNHDAMYWYRQDPGQGLRLIYYSQIVNDFQKGDIAEGYSVSREKKESFPLTVTSAQKNPTAFYLCASSGQASPRTDTQYFGPGTRLTVL.